This TCR beta chain was found in a study of vaccination and CD4 T cells after COVID-19. Germline-derived CDR1 and CDR2 are GTSNPN and SVGIG (reference sequence). Between the trimmed V and J ends, which lost 5 bases and 6 bases, there was a span of 10 bases. The CDR3 totals 11 residues. This clonotype was observed a few times. What it binds is unknown. The treatment was: roughly ten-day PBMC culture with coronavirus spike peptide pools or control peptides (ViraFEST assay). The collection of CD4+ T cells from the unexposed donor took place before the COVID-19 pandemic (2011-2018). Oncomine TCR Beta short-read sequencing was applied to DNA from cultured CD4+ T cells. Each CDR3 protein is one row after TCRdb ran MiXCR on the PCR reads. The profile shows around 5,000 distinct CDR3 sequences, 41% of them singletons.

The source is a human donor in good health. The V call is TRBV30, the J call TRBJ1-1; no definite D call. Sequenced input: CD4+ T cells from blood, cultured in vitro. The CDR3 protein is CAWHLRAEAFF. Written as DNA, the CDR3 is TGTGCCTGGCACCTAAGGGCTGAAGCTTTCTTT. The full variable domain, completed using reference TRBV30 and TRBJ1-1, is SQTIHQWPATLVQPVGSPLSLECTVEGTSNPNLYWYRQAAGRGLQLLFYSVGIGQISSEVPQNLSASRPQDRQFILSSKKLLLSDSGFYLCAWHLRAEAFFGQGTRLTVV.